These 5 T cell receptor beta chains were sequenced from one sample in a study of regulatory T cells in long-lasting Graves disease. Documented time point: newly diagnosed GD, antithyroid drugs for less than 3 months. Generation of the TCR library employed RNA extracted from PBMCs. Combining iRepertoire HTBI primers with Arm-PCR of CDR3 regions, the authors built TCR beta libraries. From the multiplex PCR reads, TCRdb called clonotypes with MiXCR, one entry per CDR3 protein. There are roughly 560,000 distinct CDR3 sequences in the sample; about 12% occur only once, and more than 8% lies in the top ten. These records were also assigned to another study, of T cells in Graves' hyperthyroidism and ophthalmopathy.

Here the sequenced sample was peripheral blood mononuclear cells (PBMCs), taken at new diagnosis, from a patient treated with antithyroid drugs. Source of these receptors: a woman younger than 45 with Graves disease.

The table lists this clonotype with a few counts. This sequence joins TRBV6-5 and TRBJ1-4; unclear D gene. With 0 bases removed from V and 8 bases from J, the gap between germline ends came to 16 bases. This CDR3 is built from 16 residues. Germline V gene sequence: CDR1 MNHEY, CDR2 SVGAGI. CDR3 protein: CASSYSWPDEHEKLFF. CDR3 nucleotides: TGTGCCAGCAGTTACTCCTGGCCGGACGAACACGAAAAACTGTTTTTT.

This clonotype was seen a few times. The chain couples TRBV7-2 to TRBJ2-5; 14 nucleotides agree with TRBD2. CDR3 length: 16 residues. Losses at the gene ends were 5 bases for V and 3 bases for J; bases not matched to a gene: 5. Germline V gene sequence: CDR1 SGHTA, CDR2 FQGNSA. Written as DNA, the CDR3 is TGTGCCAGCAGCACCCAGGGACTAGCGGGAGAAGAGACCCAGTACTTC. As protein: CASSTQGLAGEETQYF.

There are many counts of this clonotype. For the CDR3, the DNA is TGCAGTGCCTTTGGAGGGGGCGCGAGAAACATTCAGTACTTC. Translating it yields CSAFGGGARNIQYF. The chain carries TRBV20-1 and TRBJ2-4, with D tentatively TRBD1 (7 bases). The CDR3 consists of 14 residues. V lost 6 bases and J lost 6, with 18 bases in between. Germline CDR1 reads DFQATT; CDR2 reads SNEGSKA (reference sequence).

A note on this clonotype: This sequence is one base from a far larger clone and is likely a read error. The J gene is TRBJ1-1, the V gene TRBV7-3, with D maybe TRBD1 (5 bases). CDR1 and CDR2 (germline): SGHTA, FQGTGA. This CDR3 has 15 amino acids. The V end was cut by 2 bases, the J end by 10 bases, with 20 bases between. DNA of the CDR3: TGTGCCAGCAGCTTACGGCCGGGACTGACGACGGGAGCTTTCTTT. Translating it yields CASSLRPGLTTGAFF.

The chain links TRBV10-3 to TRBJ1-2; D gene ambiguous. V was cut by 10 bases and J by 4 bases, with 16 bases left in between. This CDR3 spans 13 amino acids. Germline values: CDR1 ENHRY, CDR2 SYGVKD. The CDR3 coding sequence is TGTGCCAGCGGCCCCGGCGGGGTCTATGGCTACACCTTC. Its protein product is CASGPGGVYGYTF.